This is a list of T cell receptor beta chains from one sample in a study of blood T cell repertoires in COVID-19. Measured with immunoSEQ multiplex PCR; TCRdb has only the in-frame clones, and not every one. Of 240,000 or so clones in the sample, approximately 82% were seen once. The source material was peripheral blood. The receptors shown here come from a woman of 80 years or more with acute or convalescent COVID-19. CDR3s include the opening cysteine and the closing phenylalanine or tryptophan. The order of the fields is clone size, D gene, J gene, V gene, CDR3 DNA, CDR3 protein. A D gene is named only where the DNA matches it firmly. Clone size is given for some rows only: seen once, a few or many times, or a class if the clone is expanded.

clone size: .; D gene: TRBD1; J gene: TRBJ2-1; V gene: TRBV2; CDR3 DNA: TGTGCCAGCAGTGAAAGACAGGGGGCGGTGAATGAGCAGTTCTTC; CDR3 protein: CASSERQGAVNEQFF
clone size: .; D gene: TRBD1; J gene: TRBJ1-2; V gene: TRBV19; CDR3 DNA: TGTGCCAGTGCCCGGACAGGTAGTAACTATGGCTACACCTTC; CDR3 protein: CASARTGSNYGYTF
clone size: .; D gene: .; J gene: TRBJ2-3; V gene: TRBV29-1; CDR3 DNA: TGCAGCGTTGACGGGCAGAGGGGCACAGATACGCAGTATTTT; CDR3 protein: CSVDGQRGTDTQYF
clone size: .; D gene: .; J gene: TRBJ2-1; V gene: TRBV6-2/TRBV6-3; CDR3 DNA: TGTGCCAGCAGCCACAGCTCCGGGAGTGTCTGGAATGAGCAGTTCTTC; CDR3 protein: CASSHSSGSVWNEQFF
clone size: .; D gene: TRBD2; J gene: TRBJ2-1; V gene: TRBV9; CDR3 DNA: TGTGCCAGCAGCCCCGGGGAGGGGTTTTACAATGAGCAGTTCTTC; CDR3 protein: CASSPGEGFYNEQFF
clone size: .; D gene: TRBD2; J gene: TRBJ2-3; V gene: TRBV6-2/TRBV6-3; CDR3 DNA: TGTGCCAGCAGTTACTACCTAGCGGCAGATACGCAGTATTTT; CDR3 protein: CASSYYLAADTQYF
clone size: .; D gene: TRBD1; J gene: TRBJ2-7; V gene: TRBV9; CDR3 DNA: TGTGCCAGCAGCAAAAGGACAGGGAACTCCTACGAGCAGTACTTC; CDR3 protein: CASSKRTGNSYEQYF
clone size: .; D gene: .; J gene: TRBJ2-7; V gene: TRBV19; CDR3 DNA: TGTGCCAGTAGTATGAACGCAGGGGTATCCTACGAGCAGTACTTC; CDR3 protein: CASSMNAGVSYEQYF
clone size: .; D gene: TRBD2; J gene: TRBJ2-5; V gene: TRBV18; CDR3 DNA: TGTGCCAGCTCACCACCTTCTAGCGGGATCGGAGAGACCCAGTACTTC; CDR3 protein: CASSPPSSGIGETQYF
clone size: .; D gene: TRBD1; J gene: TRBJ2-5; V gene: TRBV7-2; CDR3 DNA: TGTGCCAGCAGCTTCGGGACAGGGGTAGAGACCCAGTACTTC; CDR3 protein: CASSFGTGVETQYF
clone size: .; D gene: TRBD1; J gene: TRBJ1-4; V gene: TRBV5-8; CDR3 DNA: TGTGCCAGCAGCGAGGGACAGGGGACTAATGAAAAACTGTTTTTT; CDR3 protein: CASSEGQGTNEKLFF
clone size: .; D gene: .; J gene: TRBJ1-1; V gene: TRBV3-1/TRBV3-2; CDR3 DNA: TGTGCCAGCAGCCAAGATCCGGTCGCAGATATGATGGGGACACATACTGAAGCTTTCTTT; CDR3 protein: CASSQDPVADMMGTHTEAFF
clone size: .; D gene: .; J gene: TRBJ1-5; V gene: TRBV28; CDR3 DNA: TGTGCCAGCAGTTCACAGGGTAGTGGCAATCAGCCCCAGCATTTT; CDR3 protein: CASSSQGSGNQPQHF
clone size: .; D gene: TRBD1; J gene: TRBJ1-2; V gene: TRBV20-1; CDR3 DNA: TGCAGTGCTAGTGGAACCGGGACAGGGGGCGATGGCTACACCTTC; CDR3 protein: CSASGTGTGGDGYTF
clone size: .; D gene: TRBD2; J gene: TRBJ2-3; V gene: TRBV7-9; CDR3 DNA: TGTGCCAGCGGACTAGCGGGAGGGGATACGCAGTATTTT; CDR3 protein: CASGLAGGDTQYF
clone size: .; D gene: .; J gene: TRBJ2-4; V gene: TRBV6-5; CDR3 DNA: TGTGCCAGCAGTTCCACGGGACACAGAATAGTGTTC; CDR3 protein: CASSSTGHRIVF
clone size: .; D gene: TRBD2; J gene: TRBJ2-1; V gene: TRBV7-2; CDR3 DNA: TGTGCCAGCAGATCTTCGAGCGGGAGAGCTCGTGAGCAGTTCTTC; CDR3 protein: CASRSSSGRAREQFF
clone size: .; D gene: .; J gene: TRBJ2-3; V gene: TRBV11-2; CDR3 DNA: TGTGCCAGCAGCTTATGGGGGACAACCACAGATACGCAGTATTTT; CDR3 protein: CASSLWGTTTDTQYF
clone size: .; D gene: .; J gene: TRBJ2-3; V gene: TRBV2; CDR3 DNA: TGTGCCAGCAGTGAAGCCGAGGGCCTCCCTGGGTCAGATACGCAGTATTTT; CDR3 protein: CASSEAEGLPGSDTQYF
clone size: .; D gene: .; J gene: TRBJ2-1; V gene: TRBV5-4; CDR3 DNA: TGTGCCAGCAGCTTGGCTGGGGGGGCCGCCTACAATGAGCAGTTCTTC; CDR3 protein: CASSLAGGAAYNEQFF
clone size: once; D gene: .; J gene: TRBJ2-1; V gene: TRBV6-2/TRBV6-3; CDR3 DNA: TGTGCCAGCAGTTACGTGACTAGTACTAGCTCCTACAATGAGCAGTTCTTC; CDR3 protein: CASSYVTSTSSYNEQFF
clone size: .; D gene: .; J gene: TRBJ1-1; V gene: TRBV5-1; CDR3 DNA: TGCGCCAGCAGCTTGGCTGCGGAGACTGAAGCTTTCTTT; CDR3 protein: CASSLAAETEAFF
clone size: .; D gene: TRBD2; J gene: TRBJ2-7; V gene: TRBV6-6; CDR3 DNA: TGTGCCAGCAGTCAGGGAGGAGGACTAGCGGGGGGAAAGACCTACGAGCAGTACTTC; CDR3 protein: CASSQGGGLAGGKTYEQYF
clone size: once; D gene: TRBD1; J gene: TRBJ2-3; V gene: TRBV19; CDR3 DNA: TGTGCCTCAAAACGGCTGGGACAGGGAGCAGATACGCAGTATTTT; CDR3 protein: CASKRLGQGADTQYF
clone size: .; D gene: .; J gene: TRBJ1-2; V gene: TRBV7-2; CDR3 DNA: TGTGCCAGCAGCTTAGACGCGACTAACTATGGCTACACCTTC; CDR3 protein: CASSLDATNYGYTF
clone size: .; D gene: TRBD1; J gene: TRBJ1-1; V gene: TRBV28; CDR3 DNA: TGTGCCAGCAGAGTAATAGACAGGGTAGCCACTGAAGCTTTCTTT; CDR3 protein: CASRVIDRVATEAFF
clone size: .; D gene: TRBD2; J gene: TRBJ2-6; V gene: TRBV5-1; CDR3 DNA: TGCGCCAGCACCTCCGGGCCCGGGGGGGGCCTCCCTGGGGCCAACGTCCTGACTTTC; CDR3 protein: CASTSGPGGGLPGANVLTF
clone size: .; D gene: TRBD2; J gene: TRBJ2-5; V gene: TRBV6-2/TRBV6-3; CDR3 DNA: TGTGCCAGCAGTTACTCATGGGGTCGGGGGGGCCGAGAGACCCAGTACTTC; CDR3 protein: CASSYSWGRGGRETQYF
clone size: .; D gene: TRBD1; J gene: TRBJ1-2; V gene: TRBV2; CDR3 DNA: TGTGCCAGCAGTGGTCGGACAGGGATGGCCTATGGCTACACCTTC; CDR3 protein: CASSGRTGMAYGYTF
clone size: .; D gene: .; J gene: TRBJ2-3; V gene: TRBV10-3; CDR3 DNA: TGTGCCATCAGGGACAGACACACAGATACGCAGTATTTT; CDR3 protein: CAIRDRHTDTQYF
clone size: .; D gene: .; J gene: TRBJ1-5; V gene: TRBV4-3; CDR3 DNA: TGCGCCAGCAGCCAGGCCGGGTACAATCAGCCCCAGCATTTT; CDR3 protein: CASSQAGYNQPQHF
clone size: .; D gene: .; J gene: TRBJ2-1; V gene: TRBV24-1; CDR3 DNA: TGTGCCACCAGTGATTTCCACAACAATGAGCAGTTCTTC; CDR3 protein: CATSDFHNNEQFF
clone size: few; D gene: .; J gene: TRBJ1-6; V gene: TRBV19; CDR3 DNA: TGTGCCAGTAACCATGGGCTGAATAATTCACCCCTCCACTTT; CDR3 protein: CASNHGLNNSPLHF
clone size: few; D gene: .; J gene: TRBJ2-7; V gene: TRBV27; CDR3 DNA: TGTGCCAGCAGTTTACAGGGTTTCAACGAGCAGTACTTC; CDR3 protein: CASSLQGFNEQYF
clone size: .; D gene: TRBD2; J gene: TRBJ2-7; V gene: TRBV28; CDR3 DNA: TGTGCCAGCAGTTTTGGCGGGAGGGCCTCCTACGAGCAGTACTTC; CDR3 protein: CASSFGGRASYEQYF
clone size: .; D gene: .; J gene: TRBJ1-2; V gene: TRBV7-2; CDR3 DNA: TGTGCCAGCAGCTTAGAGTCGGAGCCTTTCGATGGCTACACCTTC; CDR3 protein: CASSLESEPFDGYTF
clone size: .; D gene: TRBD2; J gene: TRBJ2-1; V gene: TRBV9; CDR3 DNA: TGTGCCAGCAGCGTAGCACTAGCGGGCTCCTACAATGAGCAGTTCTTC; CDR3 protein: CASSVALAGSYNEQFF
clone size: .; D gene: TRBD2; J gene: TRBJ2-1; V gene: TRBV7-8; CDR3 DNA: TGTGCCAGCAGCCCAGGGACTAGCGGGAGGGCCGTCTCCTACAATGAGCAGTTCTTC; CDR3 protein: CASSPGTSGRAVSYNEQFF
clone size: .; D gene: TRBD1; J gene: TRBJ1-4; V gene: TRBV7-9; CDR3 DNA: TGTGCCAGCAGCTTAGGGACAGGGGACGGAAAACTGTTTTTT; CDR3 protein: CASSLGTGDGKLFF
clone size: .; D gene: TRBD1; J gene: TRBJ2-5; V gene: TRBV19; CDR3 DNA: TGTGCCACCACAGGTGACAGGGATCAAGAGACCCAGTACTTC; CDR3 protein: CATTGDRDQETQYF
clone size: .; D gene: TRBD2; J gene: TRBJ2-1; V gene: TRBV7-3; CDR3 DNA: TGTGCCAGCAGCTTAGGGACTAGCGGGTATCTTGAGCAGTTCTTC; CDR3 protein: CASSLGTSGYLEQFF
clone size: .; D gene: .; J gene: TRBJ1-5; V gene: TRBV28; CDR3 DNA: TGTGCCAGCAGTTTAGGGGGGTCTCTTAGCAATCAGCCCCAGCATTTT; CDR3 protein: CASSLGGSLSNQPQHF
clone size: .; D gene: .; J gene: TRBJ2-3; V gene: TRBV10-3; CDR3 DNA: TGTGCCATCAGTGAGGTATCTGATACGCAGTATTTT; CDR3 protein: CAISEVSDTQYF
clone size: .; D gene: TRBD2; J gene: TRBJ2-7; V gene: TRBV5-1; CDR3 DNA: TGCGCCAGCAGCTTTGACGGGACTACCATCTACGAGCAGTACTTC; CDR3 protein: CASSFDGTTIYEQYF
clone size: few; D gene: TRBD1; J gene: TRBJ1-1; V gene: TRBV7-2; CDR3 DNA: TGTGCCAGCAGCTTAGGGGGACAGGGGGCGGCTTTCTTT; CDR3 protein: CASSLGGQGAAFF
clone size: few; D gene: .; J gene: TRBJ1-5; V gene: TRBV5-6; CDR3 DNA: TGTGCCAGCAGCTTGACCCCCGCGGGCAATCAGCCCCAGCATTTT; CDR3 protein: CASSLTPAGNQPQHF
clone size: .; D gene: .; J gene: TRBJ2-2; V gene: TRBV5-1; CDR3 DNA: TGCGCCAGCAGGGCCTACGAGGGTCACACCGGGGAGCTGTTTTTT; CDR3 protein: CASRAYEGHTGELFF
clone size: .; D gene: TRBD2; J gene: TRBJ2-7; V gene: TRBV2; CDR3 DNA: TGTGCCAGCAGACCCAGCGGGGGGGCTCTCCGCGAGCAGTACTTC; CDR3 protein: CASRPSGGALREQYF
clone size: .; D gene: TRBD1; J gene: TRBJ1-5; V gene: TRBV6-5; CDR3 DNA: TGTGCCAGCAGTTACAATCGACAGGGACTTCAGCCCCAGCATTTT; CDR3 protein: CASSYNRQGLQPQHF